The clone carrying this T cell receptor beta chain was counted ten times or more. TCRdb processed the PCR reads anew with MiXCR; each CDR3 protein has one entry. Of approximately 77,000 distinct CDR3 sequences listed, around 50% were seen once; the top ten hold more than 9%. This sample stems from a study of CDR3 diversity in severe acne. This TCR came from a male donor with severe acne vulgaris. Sequences were obtained from blood.

The CDR3 DNA follows: TGTGCCAGCAGGATGGCCGGCAGGGCGGGCGGAAACACCATATATTTT. This gives the protein CASRMAGRAGGNTIYF. The chain employs TRBV7-2 and TRBJ1-3, with D perhaps matching TRBD1 (5 bases). CDR1 is SGHTA, CDR2 FQGNSA, per germline. The CDR3 runs to 16 residues. V dropped 6 bases and J dropped 4 bases, with 19 bases sitting between them.